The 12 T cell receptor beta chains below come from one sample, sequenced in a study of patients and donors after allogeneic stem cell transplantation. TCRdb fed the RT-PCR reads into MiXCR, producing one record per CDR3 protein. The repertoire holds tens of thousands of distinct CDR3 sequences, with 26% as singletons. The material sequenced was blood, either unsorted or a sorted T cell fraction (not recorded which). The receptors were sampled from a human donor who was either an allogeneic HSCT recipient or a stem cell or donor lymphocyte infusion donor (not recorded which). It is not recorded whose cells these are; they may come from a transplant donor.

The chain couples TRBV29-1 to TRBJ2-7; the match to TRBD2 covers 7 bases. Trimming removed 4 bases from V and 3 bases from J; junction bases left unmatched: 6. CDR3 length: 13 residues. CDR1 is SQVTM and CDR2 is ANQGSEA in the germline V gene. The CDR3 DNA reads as TGCAGCGTTGCTGGCGGGAGAAGCTACGAGCAGTACTTC. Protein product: CSVAGGRSYEQYF.

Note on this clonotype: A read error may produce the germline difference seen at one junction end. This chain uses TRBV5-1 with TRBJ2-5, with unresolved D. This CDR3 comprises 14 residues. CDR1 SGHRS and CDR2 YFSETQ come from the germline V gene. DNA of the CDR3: TGCGCCAGCAGCTTGCTGGACCAATCTGGGCCTAGTATCTTC. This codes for CASSLLDQSGPSIF.

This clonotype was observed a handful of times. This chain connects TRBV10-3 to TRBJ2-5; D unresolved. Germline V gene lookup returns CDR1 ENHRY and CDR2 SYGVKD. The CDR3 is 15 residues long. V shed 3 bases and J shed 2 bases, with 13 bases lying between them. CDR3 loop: CAISELEQIQETQYF. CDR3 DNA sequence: TGTGCCATCAGTGAATTGGAACAGATTCAAGAGACCCAGTACTTC.

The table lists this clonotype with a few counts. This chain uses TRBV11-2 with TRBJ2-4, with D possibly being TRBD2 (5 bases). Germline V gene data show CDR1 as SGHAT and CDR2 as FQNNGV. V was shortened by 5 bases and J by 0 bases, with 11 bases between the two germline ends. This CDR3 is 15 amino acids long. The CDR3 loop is CASSPLGVAKNIQYF. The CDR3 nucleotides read TGTGCCAGCAGCCCTCTCGGGGTAGCCAAAAACATTCAGTACTTC.

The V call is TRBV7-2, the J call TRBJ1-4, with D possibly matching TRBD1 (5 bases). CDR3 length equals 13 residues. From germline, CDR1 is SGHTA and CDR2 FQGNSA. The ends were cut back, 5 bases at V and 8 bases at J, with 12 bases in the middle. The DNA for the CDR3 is TGTGCCAGCAGCGGGGGGGACCGAGAAAAACTGTTTTTT. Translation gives CASSGGDREKLFF.

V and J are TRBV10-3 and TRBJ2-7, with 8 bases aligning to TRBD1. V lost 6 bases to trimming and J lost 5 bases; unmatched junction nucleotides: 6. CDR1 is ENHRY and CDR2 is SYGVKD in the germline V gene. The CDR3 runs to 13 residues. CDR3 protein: CAIRQDRDNEQYF. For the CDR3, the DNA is TGTGCCATCAGGCAGGACAGGGACAACGAGCAGTACTTC.

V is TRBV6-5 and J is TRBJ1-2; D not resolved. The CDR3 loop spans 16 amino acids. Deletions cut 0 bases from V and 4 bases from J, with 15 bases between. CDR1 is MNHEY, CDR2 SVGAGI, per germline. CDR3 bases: TGTGCCAGCAGTTACTCCCGGTTTGGCAGTCTCTATGGCTACACCTTC. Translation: CASSYSRFGSLYGYTF.

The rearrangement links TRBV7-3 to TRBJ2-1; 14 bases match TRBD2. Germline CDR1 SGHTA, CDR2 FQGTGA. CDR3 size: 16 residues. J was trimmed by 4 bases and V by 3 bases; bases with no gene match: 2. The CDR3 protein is CASSLRLAGGYNEQFF. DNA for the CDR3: TGTGCCAGCAGCTTGCGACTAGCGGGAGGGTACAATGAGCAGTTCTTC.

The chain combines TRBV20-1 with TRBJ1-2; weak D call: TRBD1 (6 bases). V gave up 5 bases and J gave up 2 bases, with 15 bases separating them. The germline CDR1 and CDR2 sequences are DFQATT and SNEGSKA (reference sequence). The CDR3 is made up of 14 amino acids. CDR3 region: CSAQPATGNYGYTF. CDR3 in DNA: TGCAGTGCTCAACCCGCTACAGGGAACTATGGCTACACCTTC.

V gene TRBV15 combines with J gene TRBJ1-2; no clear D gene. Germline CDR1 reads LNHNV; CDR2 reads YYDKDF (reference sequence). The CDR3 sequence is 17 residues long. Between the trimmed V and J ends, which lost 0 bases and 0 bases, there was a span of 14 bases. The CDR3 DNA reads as TGTGCCACCAGCAGAGATTGGGCAGACGAGACTAACTATGGCTACACCTTC. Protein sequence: CATSRDWADETNYGYTF.

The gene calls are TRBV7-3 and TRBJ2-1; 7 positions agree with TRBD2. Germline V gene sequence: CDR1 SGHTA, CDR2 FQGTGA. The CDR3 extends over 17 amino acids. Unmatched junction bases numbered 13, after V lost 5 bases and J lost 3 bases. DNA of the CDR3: TGTGCCAGCAGCCCTAGGGGCGGGAGAGGCATCTACAATGAGCAGTTCTTC. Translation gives CASSPRGGRGIYNEQFF.

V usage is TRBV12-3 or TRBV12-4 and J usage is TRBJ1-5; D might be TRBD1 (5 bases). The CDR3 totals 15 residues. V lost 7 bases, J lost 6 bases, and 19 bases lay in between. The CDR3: CASTTLAQGGQPQHF. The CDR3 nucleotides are TGTGCCAGCACCACTTTGGCCCAGGGCGGTCAGCCCCAGCATTTT.